These 30 T cell receptor beta chains were sequenced from one sample in a study of blood T cell repertoires in COVID-19. Repertoires were generated with immunoSEQ multiplex PCR, while TCRdb's copy carries only in-frame clones and drops some. The table includes about 140,000 clones, roughly 86% detected once. Input material: peripheral blood. Source of these receptors: a woman between 55 and 75 years old with acute or convalescent COVID-19.

This clone was observed a single time. The gene calls are TRBV5-4 and TRBJ2-3; 8 bases match TRBD2. The CDR3 has 17 residues. Per the germline V gene, CDR1 is SGHNT and CDR2 is YYREEE (reference sequence). Trimming took 0 bases from V and 2 from J; bases not matched to a gene: 8. CDR3 amino acids: CASSLALRAGDTDTQYF. CDR3 DNA: TGTGCCAGCAGCTTGGCCCTTCGAGCGGGGGACACAGATACGCAGTATTTT.

The chain recombines TRBV5-6 with TRBJ1-2; 8 nucleotides match TRBD1. V was pared by 1 base and J by 3 bases, with 2 bases of the junction left unmatched. The germline V gene has CDR1 SGHDT and CDR2 YYEEEE. CDR3 size: 14 residues. The CDR3 nucleotides are TGTGCCAGCAGCTTGACAGGGGGGTACTATGGCTACACCTTC. Its protein product is CASSLTGGYYGYTF.

V and J are TRBV13 and TRBJ2-1, with 9 bases fitting TRBD1. With 5 bases clipped from V and 2 bases from J, the junction kept 4 bases outside the gene matches. Per germline, CDR1 PRHDT and CDR2 FYEKMQ (reference sequence). This CDR3 has 15 residues. CDR3 sequence: CASSPGTGTYNEQFF. CDR3 bases: TGTGCCAGCAGCCCCGGGACAGGGACCTACAATGAGCAGTTCTTC. The full variable domain, rest sourced from reference TRBV13 and TRBJ2-1, is AAGVIQSPRHLIKEKRETATLKCYPIPRHDTVYWYQQGPGQDPQFLISFYEKMQSDKGSIPDRFSAQQFSDYHSELNMSSLELGDSALYFCASSPGTGTYNEQFFGPGTRLTVL.

This clone was seen only once. The V call is TRBV6-1, the J call TRBJ2-2; D gene uncertain. Germline V gives CDR1 MNHNS, CDR2 SASEGT. This CDR3 has 13 amino acids. Deletions cut 0 bases from V and 8 bases from J, with 7 bases between. CDR3 nucleotides: TGTGCCAGCAGTGAAGCCCCTAGGGGGGAGCTGTTTTTT. Protein product: CASSEAPRGELFF.

V usage is TRBV7-3 and J usage is TRBJ2-5, with 9 nucleotides matching TRBD1. This CDR3 is 15 amino acids long. The germline gives CDR1 SGHTA, CDR2 FQGTGA. With V trimmed by 4 bases and J by 4 bases, 7 bases remained unmatched. The CDR3 spells CASSSGTGNRETQYF. The CDR3 coding sequence is TGTGCCAGCAGCTCCGGGACAGGGAATCGAGAGACCCAGTACTTC.

This clone was seen more than once but under ten times. The chain carries TRBV2 and TRBJ1-1; D possibly corresponds to TRBD1 (6 bases). Germline V gene sequence: CDR1 SNHLY, CDR2 FYNNEI. This CDR3 spans 16 amino acids. V lost 4 bases to trimming and J lost 2 bases, with 17 bases between them. CDR3 nucleotide sequence: TGTGCCAGCAGTGTGCAGGGGTCTGGATTAAACACTGAAGCTTTCTTT. This encodes CASSVQGSGLNTEAFF.

This chain joins TRBV18 and TRBJ1-1; 8 positions agree with TRBD1. Germline-derived CDR1 and CDR2 are KGHSH and LQKENI. This CDR3 spans 15 amino acids. After removal of 6 bases from V and 4 bases from J, the junction contained 10 bases not matched to a gene. The CDR3 region has the DNA TGTGCCAGCTCGTCCCAGGGGGCGTCGGGCACTGAAGCTTTCTTT. Protein: CASSSQGASGTEAFF.

The chain is built from TRBV12-3 or TRBV12-4 and TRBJ2-3; 8 bases are a match to TRBD2. The CDR3 runs to 13 residues. V lost 9 bases and J lost 6; bases outside the gene matches: 8. CDR3 DNA sequence: TGTGCCAGTGGGACTAGGCGCAGCGATACGCAGTATTTT. This translates into CASGTRRSDTQYF.

A remark on this clone: This sample includes further DNA sequences coding for the same CDR3. The gene calls are TRBV19 and TRBJ1-5, with 9 nucleotides matching TRBD1. Per germline, CDR1 LNHDA and CDR2 SQIVND (reference sequence). The CDR3 spans 13 residues. V dropped 6 bases and J dropped 4; count of bases not matched to a gene: 1. The DNA for the CDR3 is TGTGCCAGTAGCGGGACAGGGAATCAGCCCCAGCATTTT. Translation gives CASSGTGNQPQHF.

The sample holds one count of this clone. V is TRBV4-3 and J is TRBJ1-3; 9 bases map to TRBD1. Germline CDR1 reads LGHNA; CDR2 reads YSLEER. The J segment lost 0 bases and the V segment lost 8 bases, leaving 11 bases of the junction unmatched. The CDR3 loop spans 17 amino acids. CDR3: CASSSGTGLFSGNTIYF. In DNA, the CDR3 is TGCGCCAGCTCGTCCGGGACAGGGCTTTTCTCTGGAAACACCATATATTTT.

V and J are TRBV18 and TRBJ1-2, with a tentative D call TRBD1 (5 bases). This CDR3 is built from 15 residues. Per the germline V gene, CDR1 is KGHSH and CDR2 is LQKENI. V was shortened by 3 bases and J by 5 bases, with 16 bases between the two germline ends. CDR3 DNA: TGTGCCAGCTCACCCCCACGTTCGGGGGGGTATGGCTACACCTTC. It specifies CASSPPRSGGYGYTF.

This rearrangement joins TRBV19 to TRBJ1-2; tentative D call: TRBD1 (5 bases). Germline CDR1 reads LNHDA; CDR2 reads SQIVND (reference sequence). V gave up 3 bases and J gave up 7 bases, with 6 bases separating them. The CDR3 has 11 amino acids. CDR3 bases: TGTGCCAGTAGTATGGGGGGTGGCTACACCTTC. Translation gives CASSMGGGYTF.

The V gene is TRBV6-6, the J gene TRBJ2-7, with a tentative D call TRBD2 (5 bases). The CDR3 runs to 15 residues. The V end lost 7 bases, the J end lost 4 bases, and 20 bases lay between the germline ends. Germline CDR1 is MNHNY and CDR2 is SVGAGI (reference sequence). The CDR3 sequence is CASTSPDGMEYEQYF. The DNA for the CDR3 is TGTGCCAGCACCAGCCCGGACGGGATGGAGTACGAGCAGTACTTC.

J is TRBJ1-4 and V is TRBV18; tentative D call: TRBD1 (5 bases). Per germline, CDR1 KGHSH and CDR2 LQKENI. Trimming removed 2 bases from V and 5 bases from J, with 6 bases in between. This CDR3 is built from 13 residues. The CDR3 DNA sequence: TGTGCCAGCTCACCAAACAGGAATGAAAAACTGTTTTTT. Translating gives CASSPNRNEKLFF.

The V gene is TRBV6-6, the J gene TRBJ2-1; the match to TRBD2 covers 10 bases. Per the germline V gene, CDR1 is MNHNY and CDR2 is SVGAGI (reference sequence). The CDR3 length is 15 residues. V was pared by 1 base and J by 6 bases, with 3 bases of the junction left unmatched. The CDR3 reads CASSYLAGGRNEQFF. In nucleotides, the CDR3 is TGTGCCAGCAGTTACTTAGCGGGGGGTCGCAATGAGCAGTTCTTC.

This clone was seen only once. This rearrangement joins TRBV19 to TRBJ2-5, with TRBD2 identical over 8 bases. CDR1 and CDR2 from the germline V gene are LNHDA and SQIVND (reference sequence). The V gene end was trimmed by 1 base and the J gene end by 6 bases; junction bases not matched to a gene: 10. CDR3 length: 16 residues. CDR3 loop: CASSIVNGGALKTQYF. In DNA form, the CDR3 reads TGTGCCAGTAGTATAGTTAACGGGGGGGCCTTGAAGACCCAGTACTTC.

This chain joins TRBV6-4 and TRBJ2-5, with 14 bases that match TRBD2. This CDR3 contains 17 residues. Germline trimming cut 5 bases from V and 1 base from J; bases unmatched to any gene: 6. Germline CDR1 reads MRHNA; CDR2 reads SNTAGT. This CDR3 reads CASSLWTSGGIQETQYF. Written as DNA, the CDR3 is TGTGCCAGCAGTCTCTGGACTAGCGGGGGGATCCAAGAGACCCAGTACTTC.

The CDR3 is CASSEDSASYNEQFF. CDR3 in DNA: TGTGCCAGCAGCGAAGACAGCGCATCCTACAATGAGCAGTTCTTC. The chain has TRBV11-3 and TRBJ2-1; perhaps TRBD1 as D (5 bases). The CDR3 consists of 15 residues. V gave up 5 bases and J gave up 1 base, with 12 bases separating them. Looked up from germline, CDR1 is SGHNT and CDR2 is YENEEA.

This clone was detected only once. The rearrangement joins TRBV29-1 to TRBJ2-2; perhaps TRBD2 as D (5 bases). The CDR3 extends over 18 amino acids. Germline assignment: CDR1 SQVTM and CDR2 ANQGSEA. V shed 7 bases and J shed 5 bases, with 29 bases lying between them. Written as DNA, the CDR3 is TGCAGCGCTGACCGGGCCGCGAGGGCTTATTATCGAACCGGGGAGCTGTTTTTT. This encodes CSADRAARAYYRTGELFF.

This chain links TRBV10-3 with TRBJ1-5, with a possible D match to TRBD1 (5 bases). The CDR3 runs to 14 residues. V lost 4 bases and J lost 9, with 16 bases in between. In germline, CDR1 is ENHRY, CDR2 SYGVKD. This CDR3 reads CAISALQDQGPQHF. The DNA of the CDR3 is TGTGCCATCAGTGCGCTCCAGGATCAGGGGCCCCAGCATTTT.

The chain joins TRBV6-5 to TRBJ2-5; 9 bases are a match to TRBD1. Germline loops: CDR1 MNHEY, CDR2 SVGAGI. The trim removed 2 bases at V and 9 bases at J, leaving 7 bases unmatched. This CDR3 comprises 14 residues. CDR3 residues: CASSYGTGLGAQYF. The CDR3 nucleotides read TGTGCCAGCAGTTACGGGACAGGGCTAGGGGCCCAGTACTTC.

The chain uses TRBV6-2 or TRBV6-3 and TRBJ2-2; 12 nucleotides line up with TRBD2. V lost 5 bases, J lost 7 bases, and 5 bases stayed unmatched. Germline lookup yields CDR1 MNHEY and CDR2 SVGEGT. CDR3 size: 15 residues. CDR3 DNA sequence: TGTGCCAGCAGTCAGACTAGCGGGGGATTCGGGGAGCTGTTTTTT. Protein product: CASSQTSGGFGELFF.

In DNA, the CDR3 is TGCGCCAGCAGCTACGACCCCGGACGGACAGGGGGCATAGGGTCTGGAAACACCATATATTTT. Residues: CASSYDPGRTGGIGSGNTIYF. This chain connects TRBV5-1 to TRBJ1-3; TRBD1 matches 11 bases. J gave up 1 base and V 3 bases, and 18 bases lay outside the gene matches. The germline gives CDR1 SGHRS, CDR2 YFSETQ. The length of the CDR3 is 21 residues.

This chain uses TRBV4-2 with TRBJ2-7; 11 bases align to TRBD2. V gave up 1 base and J gave up 0 bases; unmatched junction bases: 2. The CDR3 spans 16 residues. Germline V gives CDR1 LGHNA, CDR2 YNFKEQ. CDR3 DNA: TGTGCCAGCAGCCAAGGACTAGCGGGGAGCTCCTACGAGCAGTACTTC. The encoded protein is CASSQGLAGSSYEQYF.

The chain is built from TRBV11-2 and TRBJ1-6; D not certain. The V end was cut by 2 bases, the J end by 13 bases, with 12 bases between. The CDR3 length is 13 residues. Looked up from germline, CDR1 is SGHAT and CDR2 is FQNNGV. CDR3 amino acids: CASSLSDEKPLHF. CDR3 sequence (DNA): TGTGCCAGCAGCTTATCCGATGAGAAGCCCCTCCACTTT. Using reference TRBV11-2 and TRBJ1-6 for the parts outside the CDR3, the full variable domain is EAGVAQSPRYKIIEKRQSVAFWCNPISGHATLYWYQQILGQGPKLLIQFQNNGVVDDSQLPKDRFSAERLKGVDSTLKIQPAKLEDSAVYLCASSLSDEKPLHFGNGTRLTVT.

V is TRBV23-1 and J is TRBJ1-3; weak D call: TRBD1 (6 bases). TRBV23-1 counts as an open reading frame of uncertain function. Trimming took 3 bases from V and 4 from J, leaving 10 bases between them. The CDR3 has 14 residues. Here the CDR3 reads CASSHSGGGNTIYF. The CDR3 DNA sequence: TGCGCCAGCAGTCACTCGGGGGGCGGAAACACCATATATTTT.

The rearrangement joins TRBV6-1 to TRBJ2-2; D possibly corresponds to TRBD2 (6 bases). The CDR3 runs to 18 residues. The germline gives CDR1 MNHNS, CDR2 SASEGT. Trimming cost V 2 bases and J 0 bases, with 16 bases left between them. Here the CDR3 DNA reads TGTGCCAGCAGTGAATACGCGGGGAGGCACGCGAACACCGGGGAGCTGTTTTTT. Translating gives CASSEYAGRHANTGELFF.

The chain carries TRBV2 and TRBJ2-2; tentatively, D is TRBD2 (7 bases). This CDR3 is 16 amino acids long. The V end lost 2 bases, the J end lost 2 bases, and 12 bases lay between the germline ends. Germline assignment: CDR1 SNHLY and CDR2 FYNNEI. DNA of the CDR3: TGTGCCAGCAGTGAAACGGGGGGCTATAACACCGGGGAGCTGTTTTTT. Translation: CASSETGGYNTGELFF.

The V gene is TRBV19, the J gene TRBJ1-2, with TRBD1 matching over 10 bases. The V segment lost 7 bases and the J segment 8 bases; nucleotides outside the gene matches: 13. The CDR3 is 15 amino acids. Per the germline V gene, CDR1 is LNHDA and CDR2 is SQIVND (reference sequence). CDR3 sequence reads: CASTQGDRGQKGYTF. The DNA for the CDR3 is TGTGCCAGTACCCAAGGTGACAGGGGGCAAAAGGGCTACACCTTC.

The chain is built from TRBV7-2 and TRBJ2-7; 9 bases match TRBD2. Germline-derived CDR1 and CDR2 are SGHTA and FQGNSA. V shed 1 base and J 7 bases; nucleotides not matched to a gene: 8. This CDR3 comprises 15 residues. DNA of the CDR3: TGTGCCAGCAGCTTAGAGGCTAGCGGGGAAAGGGAGCAGTACTTC. Protein sequence: CASSLEASGEREQYF.